The 21 T cell receptor beta chains below all came from one sample that was sequenced in a study of control samples from healthy donors and cancer patients. Here immunoSEQ multiplex PCR was the method, and the copy in TCRdb shows in-frame clones only, minus some. The table has about 94,000 clones, approximately 90% seen once. Material: blood. Receptors originate from a woman between 18 and 29 years old in good health.

This chain's CDR3 is CASLRGGRANYGYTF. CDR3 DNA: TGTGCCAGCCTTAGGGGGGGCAGAGCTAACTATGGCTACACCTTC. The chain employs TRBV6-5 and TRBJ1-2; TRBD1 is a possible D gene (6 bases). The CDR3 spans 15 residues. Per the germline V gene, CDR1 is MNHEY and CDR2 is SVGAGI. With 8 bases removed from V and 0 bases from J, the gap between germline ends came to 16 bases.

This clone was seen just once. The gene calls are TRBV6-6 and TRBJ2-3; no clear D. CDR3 length equals 14 residues. Germline V lookup: CDR1 MNHNY, CDR2 SVGAGI (reference sequence). V lost 2 bases, J lost 2 bases, and 8 bases lay in between. This CDR3 reads CASSYGSNTDTQYF. CDR3 in DNA: TGTGCCAGCAGTTACGGTTCGAACACAGATACGCAGTATTTT.

The V and J genes are TRBV27 and TRBJ2-3; D call uncertain. The CDR3 runs to 13 residues. CDR1 is MNHEY, CDR2 SMNVEV, per germline (reference sequence). Trimming stripped 5 bases from V and 0 bases from J, with 6 bases between. CDR3 protein: CASSPISTDTQYF. The CDR3, as DNA: TGTGCCAGCAGTCCTATTAGCACAGATACGCAGTATTTT.

J is TRBJ2-3 and V is TRBV11-3, with TRBD1 as a possible D gene (5 bases). Trimming took 5 bases from V and 3 from J, leaving 12 bases between them. The CDR3 length is 14 residues. The germline V gene encodes CDR1 SGHNT and CDR2 YENEEA. The DNA of the CDR3 is TGTGCCAGCAGCACTGCTGCAGGGACAGATACGCAGTATTTT. This gives the protein CASSTAAGTDTQYF.

The gene calls are TRBV4-1 and TRBJ2-5; TRBD1 matches 9 bases. V dropped 4 bases and J dropped 5; count of bases not matched to a gene: 14. The germline CDR1 and CDR2 sequences are MGHRA and YSYEKL. CDR3 size: 17 residues. The CDR3 nucleotides read TGCGCCAGCAGCCGATTCCCCGGGACAGGGTCGGGGGAGACCCAGTACTTC. It encodes CASSRFPGTGSGETQYF.

V and J are TRBV24-1 and TRBJ2-5, with D uncertain. Per germline, CDR1 KGHDR and CDR2 SFDVKD. The V end was cut by 4 bases, the J end by 2 bases, with 10 bases between. CDR3 length: 14 residues. This CDR3 reads CATSDLDQQETQYF. CDR3 DNA: TGTGCCACCAGTGACCTGGACCAACAAGAGACCCAGTACTTC.

The rearrangement links TRBV5-4 to TRBJ1-2, with D possibly TRBD1 on 6 matching bases. The germline gives CDR1 SGHNT, CDR2 YYREEE (reference sequence). The CDR3 is made up of 15 amino acids. Deletions cut 3 bases from V and 10 bases from J, with 22 bases between. The CDR3 nucleotides read TGTGCCAGCAGCTCCGTCATAGGGACACCAATTAACTACACCTTC. Protein: CASSSVIGTPINYTF.

The rearrangement joins TRBV5-4 to TRBJ2-7, with 8 bases aligning to TRBD2. Germline values: CDR1 SGHNT, CDR2 YYREEE (reference sequence). J lost 4 bases, V lost 0 bases, and 6 bases had no gene match. The CDR3 is 15 amino acids. The CDR3 protein is CASSLGRTSLYEQYF. The CDR3 region has the DNA TGTGCCAGCAGCTTGGGCCGGACTAGCTTGTACGAGCAGTACTTC.

The chain recombines TRBV18 with TRBJ1-1, with 10 bases fitting TRBD1. There are 17 residues in the CDR3. Trimming at V came to 2 bases and at J to 0 bases, leaving 6 bases not matched to a gene. CDR1 is KGHSH and CDR2 is LQKENI in the germline V gene. The chain's CDR3 is CASSPAGTGAMNTEAFF. The CDR3 region has the DNA TGTGCCAGCTCACCAGCCGGGACAGGGGCCATGAACACTGAAGCTTTCTTT.

The V and J genes are TRBV25-1 and TRBJ1-4; no clear D gene. CDR3 length equals 13 residues. Germline V lookup: CDR1 MGHDK, CDR2 SYGVNS. The CDR3 loop reads CAVEVATNEKLFF. The CDR3 nucleotides read TGTGCAGTCGAAGTCGCAACTAATGAAAAACTGTTTTTT.

This rearrangement joins TRBV11-2 to TRBJ1-6, with D uncertain. Trimming cost V 4 bases and J 7 bases, with 11 bases left between them. CDR3 length: 14 residues. CDR1 and CDR2 (germline): SGHAT, FQNNGV. The CDR3 here is CASSSDGLNSPLHF. The CDR3 coding sequence is TGTGCCAGCAGCTCGGACGGGTTGAATTCACCCCTCCACTTT.

The DNA for the CDR3 is TGTGCCAGCAGTGAATCCCCCTTACATCAGTTGGCTTTCTTT. Protein product: CASSESPLHQLAFF. The rearrangement links TRBV25-1 to TRBJ1-1; no clear D gene. The CDR3 covers 14 residues. V dropped 1 base and J dropped 11 bases, with 17 bases sitting between them. Germline V gene sequence: CDR1 MGHDK, CDR2 SYGVNS. The full variable domain, with the rest looked up from reference TRBV25-1 and TRBJ1-1, is EADIYQTPRYLVIGTGKKITLECSQTMGHDKMYWYQQDPGMELHLIHYSYGVNSTEKGDLSSESTVSRIRTEHFPLTLESARPSHTSQYLCASSESPLHQLAFFGQGTRLTVV.

This clone was counted once. The rearrangement links TRBV11-2 to TRBJ2-7, with TRBD2 identical over 9 bases. The CDR3 has 16 amino acids. Germline lookup yields CDR1 SGHAT and CDR2 FQNNGV. The ends lost 4 bases at V and 2 bases at J; junction bases unmatched: 9. DNA of the CDR3: TGTGCCAGCAGCTCCTCGGGACTAGCCGATCCCTACGAGCAGTACTTC. This gives the protein CASSSSGLADPYEQYF. Full variable domain (rest looked up from reference TRBV11-2 and TRBJ2-7): EAGVAQSPRYKIIEKRQSVAFWCNPISGHATLYWYQQILGQGPKLLIQFQNNGVVDDSQLPKDRFSAERLKGVDSTLKIQPAKLEDSAVYLCASSSSGLADPYEQYFGPGTRLTVT.

This clone showed up just once. V usage is TRBV14 and J usage is TRBJ2-2; no clear D. Trimming pared 3 bases from V and 6 bases from J, leaving 20 bases between. The germline gives CDR1 SGHDN, CDR2 FVKESK. This CDR3 has 17 amino acids. The chain's CDR3 is CASSHEPTEPGSGELFF. Here the CDR3 DNA reads TGTGCCAGCAGCCATGAACCGACGGAACCGGGCTCCGGGGAGCTGTTTTTT. Full variable domain (rest looked up from reference TRBV14 and TRBJ2-2): EAGVTQFPSHSVIEKGQTVTLRCDPISGHDNLYWYRRVMGKEIKFLLHFVKESKQDESGMPNNRFLAERTGGTYSTLKVQPAELEDSGVYFCASSHEPTEPGSGELFFGEGSRLTVL.

This chain links TRBV6-5 with TRBJ1-5; the D is unclear. In germline, CDR1 is MNHEY, CDR2 SVGAGI. The germline V and J ends were trimmed by 6 bases and 7 bases, with 13 bases remaining between them. The CDR3 is made up of 13 amino acids. The CDR3 sequence: CASSRNLGQPQHF. The CDR3 nucleotides are TGTGCCAGCAGCCGGAACTTGGGACAGCCCCAGCATTTT.

This rearrangement joins TRBV6-5 to TRBJ1-6; D gene uncertain. V was trimmed by 0 bases and J by 10 bases, leaving 7 bases between them. The CDR3 is 13 amino acids. Germline CDR1 MNHEY, CDR2 SVGAGI. CDR3 region: CASSYSPDSPLHF. CDR3 nucleotides: TGTGCCAGCAGTTACTCCCCTGACTCACCCCTCCACTTT.

This clone was observed a few times. J is TRBJ1-5 and V is TRBV28, with TRBD1 identical over 8 bases. The CDR3 has 14 amino acids. Germline CDR1 MDHEN, CDR2 SYDVKM. CDR3 in amino acids: CAVLQGGSNQPQHF. CDR3 coding DNA: TGTGCTGTTTTACAGGGGGGTAGCAATCAGCCCCAGCATTTT.

The CDR3 DNA reads as TGTGCCAGCAGTTCCCCCCCGACTAGCGGGGGGTTCTCTGGGGCCAACGTCCTGACTTTC. It specifies CASSSPPTSGGFSGANVLTF. This chain links TRBV27 with TRBJ2-6, with 13 bases lining up with TRBD2. There are 20 residues in the CDR3. Looked up from germline, CDR1 is MNHEY and CDR2 is SMNVEV (reference sequence). The trim removed 4 bases at V and 0 bases at J, leaving 9 bases unmatched. Full variable domain (outside the CDR3, taken from reference TRBV27 and TRBJ2-6): EAQVTQNPRYLITVTGKKLTVTCSQNMNHEYMSWYRQDPGLGLRQIYYSMNVEVTDKGDVPEGYKVSRKEKRNFPLILESPSPNQTSLYFCASSSPPTSGGFSGANVLTFGAGSRLTVL.

The chain combines TRBV7-9 with TRBJ2-2, with 9 bases identical to TRBD1. The CDR3 is made up of 15 amino acids. Trimming removed 1 base from V and 6 bases from J; junction bases left unmatched: 3. Germline-derived CDR1 and CDR2 are SEHNR and FQNEAQ (reference sequence). CDR3 DNA: TGTGCCAGCAGCTTAGACAGGGGGCACGCCGGGGAGCTGTTTTTT. This translates into CASSLDRGHAGELFF.

The J gene is TRBJ1-1, the V gene TRBV30, with 8 nucleotides matching TRBD1. This CDR3 spans 18 amino acids. J lost 2 bases, V lost 8 bases, and 22 bases had no gene match. Germline assignment: CDR1 GTSNPN and CDR2 SVGIG (reference sequence). The CDR3 coding sequence is TGTGCCAAGCCCCCAAGGTGCGGGACAGGTGATAATAACACTGAAGCTTTCTTT. Protein product: CAKPPRCGTGDNNTEAFF.

V is TRBV11-2 and J is TRBJ2-5; 7 bases are shared with TRBD2. Trimming removed 3 bases from V and 2 bases from J; junction bases left unmatched: 6. The CDR3 is 15 amino acids. The germline gives CDR1 SGHAT, CDR2 FQNNGV. The CDR3 bases are TGTGCCAGCAGCTTTTCAGCTAGCGGACAAGAGACCCAGTACTTC. Its translation is CASSFSASGQETQYF.